Listed below are T cell receptor beta chains from one sample, sequenced in a study of cytomegalovirus exposure and HLA in healthy donors. Clones were read by immunoSEQ multiplex PCR, and TCRdb kept only the in-frame ones, dropping some. This sample has some 120,000 clones, with approximately 9.4% found just once. What was sequenced was PBMCs. All receptors come from a man aged 30-40 years in good health and CMV-seronegative. Each CDR3 is given with its conserved first and last residue. The D gene is left open where the match is weak. The listing skips clone size in some rows; elsewhere it reads once, few, many or a size class.

d_call,v_call,clone_size,j_call,cdr3_aa,cdr3_nt
TRBD1,TRBV27,few,TRBJ1-5,CASSHLPGQGGGQPQHF,TGTGCCAGCAGTCACCTTCCGGGACAGGGAGGGGGTCAGCCCCAGCATTTT
-,TRBV5-1,few,TRBJ2-1,CASSTAASNNEQFF,TGCGCCAGCAGCACCGCAGCGTCTAACAATGAGCAGTTCTTC
TRBD1,TRBV30,few,TRBJ1-5,CAWSVDRTGGTYSNQPQHF,TGTGCCTGGAGTGTAGACAGGACAGGTGGGACTTATAGCAATCAGCCCCAGCATTTT
-,TRBV23-1,few,TRBJ1-1,CASSQSPWEGGTEAFF,TGCGCCAGCAGTCAATCGCCCTGGGAGGGAGGGACTGAAGCTTTCTTT
-,TRBV5-6,-,TRBJ2-1,CASRDDYSNEQFF,TGTGCCAGCAGAGACGACTACTCCAATGAGCAGTTCTTC
-,TRBV18,few,TRBJ1-1,CASSPFGGGGTEAFF,TGTGCCAGCTCACCGTTCGGCGGGGGAGGCACTGAAGCTTTCTTT
-,TRBV11-2,-,TRBJ2-1,CASRRWGQVKEREQFF,TGTGCCAGCAGGCGGTGGGGCCAGGTTAAGGAGAGGGAGCAGTTCTTC
-,TRBV6-5,few,TRBJ2-7,CASSWQRRVGSEQYF,TGTGCCAGCAGTTGGCAGCGCAGGGTCGGTTCCGAGCAGTACTTC
-,TRBV9,-,TRBJ1-3,CASSVDGEAGNTIYF,TGTGCCAGCAGCGTAGACGGGGAAGCTGGAAACACCATATATTTT
-,TRBV6-5,few,TRBJ2-4,CASSYRLARAKNIQYF,TGTGCCAGCAGTTACAGGCTAGCGAGGGCCAAAAACATTCAGTACTTC
TRBD1,TRBV10-3,-,TRBJ1-3,CAISEIGTAGNTIYF,TGTGCCATCAGTGAGATCGGGACAGCCGGAAACACCATATATTTT
TRBD1,TRBV11-2,-,TRBJ1-5,CASSLDGPGGSNQPQHF,TGTGCCAGCAGCTTAGATGGGCCAGGGGGTAGCAATCAGCCCCAGCATTTT
TRBD1,TRBV28,once,TRBJ2-5,CASSLPLGQGSLGETQYF,TGTGCCAGCAGTTTACCACTGGGACAGGGGAGTTTGGGGGAGACCCAGTACTTC
-,TRBV5-6,few,TRBJ2-3,CASSLARGTQYF,TGTGCCAGCAGCTTGGCCCGAGGTACGCAGTATTTT
TRBD2,TRBV18,-,TRBJ2-3,CASQRGASTDTQYF,TGTGCCTCCCAGCGGGGGGCTAGCACAGATACGCAGTATTTT
-,TRBV19,few,TRBJ1-5,CASRIPGNQPQHF,TGTGCCAGTCGAATCCCGGGGAATCAGCCCCAGCATTTT
-,TRBV7-2,-,TRBJ2-3,CASTLSDTQYF,TGTGCCAGCACCCTCTCAGATACGCAGTATTTT
-,TRBV29-1,few,TRBJ2-7,CSVGDTYEQYF,TGCAGCGTTGGGGACACGTACGAGCAGTACTTC
-,TRBV4-1,few,TRBJ2-7,CASSQGWAEQYF,TGCGCCAGCAGCCAAGGCTGGGCCGAGCAGTACTTC
TRBD2,TRBV5-1,few,TRBJ2-7,CASSLEASGRREQYF,TGCGCCAGCAGCTTGGAGGCTAGCGGGAGAAGGGAGCAGTACTTC
-,TRBV4-3,-,TRBJ2-7,CASSQDEGVEQYF,TGCGCCAGCAGCCAAGATGAAGGGGTCGAGCAGTACTTC
-,TRBV30,-,TRBJ1-1,CAWAGQMNTEAFF,TGTGCCTGGGCCGGACAAATGAACACTGAAGCTTTCTTT
-,TRBV21-1,-,TRBJ2-3,CASSKGTSLCTDTQYF,TGTGCCAGCAGCAAAGGGACTAGCTTATGCACAGATACGCAGTATTTT
-,TRBV9,-,TRBJ2-7,CASSVVGSRDGEQYF,TGTGCCAGCAGCGTAGTTGGGTCCAGGGATGGTGAGCAGTACTTC
TRBD1,TRBV4-1,few,TRBJ2-7,CASSQGQGAYEQYF,TGCGCCAGCAGCCAGGGACAGGGGGCTTACGAGCAGTACTTC
TRBD2,TRBV11-3,-,TRBJ2-1,CASSLVGLAPHNEQFF,TGTGCCAGCAGCTTAGTAGGACTAGCGCCGCACAATGAGCAGTTCTTC
TRBD1,TRBV6-5,few,TRBJ1-6,CATRTGLVVPSPLHF,TGTGCCACCCGGACAGGTCTCGTGGTACCTTCACCCCTCCACTTT
TRBD1,TRBV10-3,-,TRBJ2-2,CAISGQGNTGELFF,TGTGCCATCAGTGGACAGGGGAACACCGGGGAGCTGTTTTTT
TRBD1,TRBV18,-,TRBJ1-2,CASSPVPGQGGGYGYTF,TGTGCCAGCTCACCCGTCCCGGGACAGGGGGGAGGCTATGGCTACACCTTC
TRBD1,TRBV12-5,-,TRBJ1-5,CASGLVYFGTVSNQPQHF,TGTGCTAGTGGTTTGGTATATTTCGGGACAGTTAGCAATCAGCCCCAGCATTTT
-,TRBV13,few,TRBJ1-5,CASSLGGAQQPQHF,TGTGCCAGCAGTCTTGGGGGGGCGCAGCAGCCCCAGCATTTT
-,TRBV4-1,-,TRBJ1-5,CASSQEDWQPQHF,TGCGCCAGCAGCCAAGAGGACTGGCAGCCCCAGCATTTT
-,TRBV11-2,few,TRBJ1-5,CASSLEPSPNQPQHF,TGTGCCAGCAGCTTAGAGCCGAGCCCCAATCAGCCCCAGCATTTT
TRBD1,TRBV29-1,few,TRBJ2-7,CSVEGTGYSYEQYF,TGCAGCGTTGAAGGGACAGGGTACTCCTACGAGCAGTACTTC
TRBD1,TRBV6-1,-,TRBJ1-5,CASSPGQGVVQPQHF,TGTGCCAGCAGTCCTGGACAGGGGGTAGTTCAGCCCCAGCATTTT
-,TRBV7-2,-,TRBJ2-5,CASSLAAGQETQYF,TGTGCCAGCAGCTTAGCCGCCGGCCAAGAGACCCAGTACTTC
-,TRBV5-4,-,TRBJ1-5,CASSLMGGHQPQNF,TGTGCCAGCAGCTTGATGGGGGGGCACCAGCCCCAGAATTTT
-,TRBV15,few,TRBJ1-1,CATSRLQETEAFF,TGTGCCACCAGCAGGCTACAGGAAACAGAAGCTTTCTTT
TRBD2,TRBV28,-,TRBJ2-4,CASSLKGLIGAKNIQYF,TGTGCCAGCAGTCTCAAGGGACTAATTGGGGCCAAAAACATTCAGTACTTC
-,TRBV6-5,-,TRBJ2-7,CASSSREYEQYF,TGTGCCAGCAGTTCTAGGGAGTACGAGCAGTACTTC
-,TRBV19,-,TRBJ2-2,CASSIILERTGELFF,TGTGCCAGTAGTATAATACTAGAACGGACCGGGGAGCTGTTTTTT
-,TRBV9,few,TRBJ2-2,CASSVGSPGELFF,TGTGCCAGCAGCGTAGGGAGTCCCGGGGAGCTGTTTTTT
-,TRBV9,-,TRBJ1-2,CASSASLGQFYGYTF,TGTGCCAGCAGCGCCTCATTAGGACAGTTCTATGGCTACACCTTC
-,TRBV7-2,-,TRBJ2-7,CASSHPTRDTGRYEQYF,TGTGCCAGCAGCCATCCAACCCGCGATACAGGGAGATACGAGCAGTACTTC
-,TRBV2,-,TRBJ2-2,CASTQGTNTGELFF,TGTGCCAGCACCCAGGGGACGAACACCGGGGAGCTGTTTTTT
TRBD1,TRBV5-1,few,TRBJ1-4,CASSQGTGGEKLFF,TGCGCCAGCAGCCAAGGGACAGGCGGGGAAAAACTGTTTTTT
-,TRBV19,few,TRBJ1-1,CASSSYAASGTEAFF,TGTGCCAGTAGTTCCTACGCGGCGTCGGGCACTGAAGCTTTCTTT